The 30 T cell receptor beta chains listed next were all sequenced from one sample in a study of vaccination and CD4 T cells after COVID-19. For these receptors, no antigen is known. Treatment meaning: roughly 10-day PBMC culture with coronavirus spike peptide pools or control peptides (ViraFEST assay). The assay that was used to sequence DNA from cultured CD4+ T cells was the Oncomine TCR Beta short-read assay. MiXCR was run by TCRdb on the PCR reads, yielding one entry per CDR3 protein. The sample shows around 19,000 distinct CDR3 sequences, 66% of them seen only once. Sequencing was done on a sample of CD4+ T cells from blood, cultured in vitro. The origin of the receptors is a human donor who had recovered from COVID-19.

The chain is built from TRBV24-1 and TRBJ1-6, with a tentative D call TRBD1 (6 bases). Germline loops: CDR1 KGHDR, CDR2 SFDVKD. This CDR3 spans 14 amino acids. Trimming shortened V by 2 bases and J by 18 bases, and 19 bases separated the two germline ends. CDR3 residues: CATSDSTGTGGRHF. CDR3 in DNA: TGTGCCACCAGTGATTCTACCGGGACTGGGGGGCGCCACTTT.

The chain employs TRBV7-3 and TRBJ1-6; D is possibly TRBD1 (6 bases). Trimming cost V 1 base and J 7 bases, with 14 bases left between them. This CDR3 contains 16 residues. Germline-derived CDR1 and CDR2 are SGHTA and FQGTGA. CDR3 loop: CASSLNARGWNSPLHF. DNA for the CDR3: TGTGCCAGCAGCTTAAATGCAAGGGGGTGGAATTCACCCCTCCACTTT.

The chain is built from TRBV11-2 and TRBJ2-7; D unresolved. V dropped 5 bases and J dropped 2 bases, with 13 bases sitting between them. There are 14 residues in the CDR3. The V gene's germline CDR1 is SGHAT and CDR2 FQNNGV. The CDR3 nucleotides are TGTGCCAGCAGCCCGACTGACGGACCCTACGAGCAGTACTTC. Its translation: CASSPTDGPYEQYF.

This CDR3 is CASSDTPGLPLHF. The CDR3 nucleotides read TGTGCCAGCAGTGACACCCCGGGTCTGCCCCTCCACTTT. The gene calls are TRBV6-1 and TRBJ1-6; D remains unclear. This CDR3 contains 13 residues. From germline, CDR1 is MNHNS and CDR2 SASEGT. V was shortened by 3 bases and J by 13 bases, with 13 bases between the two germline ends.

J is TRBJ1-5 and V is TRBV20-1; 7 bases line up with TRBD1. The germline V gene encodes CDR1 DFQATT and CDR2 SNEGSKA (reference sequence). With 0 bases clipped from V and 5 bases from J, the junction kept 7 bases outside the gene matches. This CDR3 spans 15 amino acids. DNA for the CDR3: TGCAGTGCTAGAGATAGCGGGACAGCTTATCAGCCCCAGCATTTT. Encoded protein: CSARDSGTAYQPQHF.

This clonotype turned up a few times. In DNA form, the CDR3 reads TGTGCCAGCAGCGGGGGGAGCAATCAGCCCCAGCATTTT. Translating gives CASSGGSNQPQHF. The V call is TRBV25-1, the J call TRBJ1-5; TRBD1 might be the D (5 bases). The CDR3 runs to 13 residues. V was shortened by 6 bases and J by 1 base, with 7 bases between the two germline ends. The germline V gene has CDR1 MGHDK and CDR2 SYGVNS.

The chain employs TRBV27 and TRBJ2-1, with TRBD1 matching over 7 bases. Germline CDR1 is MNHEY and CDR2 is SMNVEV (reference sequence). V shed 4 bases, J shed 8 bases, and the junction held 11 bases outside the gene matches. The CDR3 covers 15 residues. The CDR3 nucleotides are TGTGCCAGCAGTTCACCATTCGACAGGGTCTATGAGCAGTTCTTC. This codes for CASSSPFDRVYEQFF.

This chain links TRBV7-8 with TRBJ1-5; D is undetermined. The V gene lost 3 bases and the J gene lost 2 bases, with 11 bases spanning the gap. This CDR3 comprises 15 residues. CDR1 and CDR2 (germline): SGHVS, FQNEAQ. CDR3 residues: CASSFRSGGNQPQHF. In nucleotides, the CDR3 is TGTGCCAGCAGCTTCAGATCGGGAGGCAATCAGCCCCAGCATTTT.

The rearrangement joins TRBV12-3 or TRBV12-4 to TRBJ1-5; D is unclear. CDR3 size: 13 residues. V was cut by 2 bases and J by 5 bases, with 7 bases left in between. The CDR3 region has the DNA TGTGCCAGCAGTTTACGACCGTATCAGCCCCAGCATTTT. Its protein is CASSLRPYQPQHF.

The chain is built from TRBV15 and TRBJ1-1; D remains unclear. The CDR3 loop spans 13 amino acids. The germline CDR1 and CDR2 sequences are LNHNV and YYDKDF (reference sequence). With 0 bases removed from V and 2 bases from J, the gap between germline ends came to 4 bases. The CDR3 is CATSRDTNTEAFF. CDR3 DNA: TGTGCCACCAGCAGAGACACTAACACTGAAGCTTTCTTT.

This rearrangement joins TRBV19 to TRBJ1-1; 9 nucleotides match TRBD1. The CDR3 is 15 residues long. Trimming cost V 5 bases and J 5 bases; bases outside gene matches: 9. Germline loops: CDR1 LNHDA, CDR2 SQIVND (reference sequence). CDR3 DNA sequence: TGTGCCAGTAGTCCTACCGGGACAGGGATTACTGAAGCTTTCTTT. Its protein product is CASSPTGTGITEAFF.

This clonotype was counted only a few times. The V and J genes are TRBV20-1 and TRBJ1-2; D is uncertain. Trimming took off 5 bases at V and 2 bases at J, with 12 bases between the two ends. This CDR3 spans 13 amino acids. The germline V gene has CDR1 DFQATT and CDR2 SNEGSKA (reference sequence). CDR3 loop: CSASLQGNYGYTF. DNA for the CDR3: TGCAGTGCTTCTTTACAAGGGAACTATGGCTACACCTTC.

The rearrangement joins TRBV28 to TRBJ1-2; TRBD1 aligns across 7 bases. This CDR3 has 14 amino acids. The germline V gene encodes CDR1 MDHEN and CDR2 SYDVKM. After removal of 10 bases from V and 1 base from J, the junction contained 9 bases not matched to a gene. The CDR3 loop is CATRDQGGNYGYTF. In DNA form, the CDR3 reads TGTGCCACCCGGGACCAGGGGGGTAACTATGGCTACACCTTC.

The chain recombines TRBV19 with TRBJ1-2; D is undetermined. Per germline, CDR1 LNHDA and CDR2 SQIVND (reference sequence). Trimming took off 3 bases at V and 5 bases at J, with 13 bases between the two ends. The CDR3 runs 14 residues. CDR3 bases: TGTGCCAGTAGTATGACCCTAACAGATTATGGCTACACCTTC. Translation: CASSMTLTDYGYTF. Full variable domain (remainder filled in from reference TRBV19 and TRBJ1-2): DGGITQSPKYLFRKEGQNVTLSCEQNLNHDAMYWYRQDPGQGLRLIYYSQIVNDFQKGDIAEGYSVSREKKESFPLTVTSAQKNPTAFYLCASSMTLTDYGYTFGSGTRLTVV.

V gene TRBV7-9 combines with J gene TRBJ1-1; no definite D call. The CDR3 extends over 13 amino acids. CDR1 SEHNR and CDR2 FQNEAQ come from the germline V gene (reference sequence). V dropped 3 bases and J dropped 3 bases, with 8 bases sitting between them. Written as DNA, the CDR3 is TGTGCCAGCAGCTTTTTACGGGACACTGAAGCTTTCTTT. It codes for CASSFLRDTEAFF.

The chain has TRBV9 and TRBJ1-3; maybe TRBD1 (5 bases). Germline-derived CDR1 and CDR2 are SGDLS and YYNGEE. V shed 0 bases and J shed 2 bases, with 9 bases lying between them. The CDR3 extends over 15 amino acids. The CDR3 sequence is CASSVARGAGNTIYF. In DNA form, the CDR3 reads TGTGCCAGCAGCGTAGCTAGAGGGGCTGGAAACACCATATATTTT. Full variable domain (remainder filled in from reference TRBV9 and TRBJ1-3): DSGVTQTPKHLITATGQRVTLRCSPRSGDLSVYWYQQSLDQGLQFLIQYYNGEERAKGNILERFSAQQFPDLHSELNLSSLELGDSALYFCASSVARGAGNTIYFGEGSWLTVV.

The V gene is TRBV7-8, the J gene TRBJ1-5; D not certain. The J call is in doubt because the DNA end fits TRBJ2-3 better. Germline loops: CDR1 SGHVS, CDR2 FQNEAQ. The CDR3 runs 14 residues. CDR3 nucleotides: TGTGCCAGCACCGATCGCCTGAGCAATCAGCCCCAGTATTTT. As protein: CASTDRLSNQPQYF.

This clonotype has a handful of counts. CDR3 sequence (DNA): TGTGCCAGCGCCACCCAGACAGGGCCTAATGAAAAACTGTTTTTT. This encodes CASATQTGPNEKLFF. The chain recombines TRBV6-1 with TRBJ1-4; TRBD1 aligns across 7 bases. With V trimmed by 8 bases and J by 3 bases, 9 bases remained unmatched. CDR3 length equals 15 residues. CDR1 and CDR2 (germline): MNHNS, SASEGT.

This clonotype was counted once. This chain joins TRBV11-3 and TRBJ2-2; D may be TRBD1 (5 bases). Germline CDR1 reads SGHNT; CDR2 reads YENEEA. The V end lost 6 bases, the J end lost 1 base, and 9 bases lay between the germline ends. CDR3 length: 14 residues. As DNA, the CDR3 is TGTGCCAGCAGACGGACACGGAACACCGGGGAGCTGTTTTTT. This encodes CASRRTRNTGELFF. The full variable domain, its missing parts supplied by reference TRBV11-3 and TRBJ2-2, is EAGVVQSPRYKIIEKKQPVAFWCNPISGHNTLYWYLQNLGQGPELLIRYENEEAVDDSQLPKDRFSAERLKGVDSTLKIQPAELGDSAVYLCASRRTRNTGELFFGEGSRLTVL.

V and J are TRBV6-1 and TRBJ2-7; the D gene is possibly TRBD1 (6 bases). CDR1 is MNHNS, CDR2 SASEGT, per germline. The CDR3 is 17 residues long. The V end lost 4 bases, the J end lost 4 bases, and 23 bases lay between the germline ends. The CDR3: CASSAQAFRQADYEQYF. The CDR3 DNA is TGTGCCAGCAGTGCCCAGGCCTTCCGACAGGCGGATTACGAGCAGTACTTC.

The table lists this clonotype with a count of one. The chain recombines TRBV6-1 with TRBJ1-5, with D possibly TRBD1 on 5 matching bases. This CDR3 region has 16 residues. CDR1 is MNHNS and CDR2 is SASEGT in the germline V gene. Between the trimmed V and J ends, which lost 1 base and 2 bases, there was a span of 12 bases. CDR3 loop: CASSEVGWGGNQPQHF. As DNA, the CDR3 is TGTGCCAGCAGTGAAGTGGGTTGGGGCGGCAATCAGCCCCAGCATTTT.

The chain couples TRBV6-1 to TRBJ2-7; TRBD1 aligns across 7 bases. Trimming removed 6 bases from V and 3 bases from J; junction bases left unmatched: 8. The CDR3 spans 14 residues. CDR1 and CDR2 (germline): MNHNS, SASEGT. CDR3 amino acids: CASRTGTASYEQYF. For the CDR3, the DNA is TGTGCCAGCAGGACCGGGACAGCGAGCTACGAGCAGTACTTC.

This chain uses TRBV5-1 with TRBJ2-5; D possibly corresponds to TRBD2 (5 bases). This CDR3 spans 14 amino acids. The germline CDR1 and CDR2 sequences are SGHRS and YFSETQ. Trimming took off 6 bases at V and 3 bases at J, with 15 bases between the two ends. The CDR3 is CASTAAPGKETQYF. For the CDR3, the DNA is TGCGCCAGCACTGCGGCCCCGGGAAAAGAGACCCAGTACTTC. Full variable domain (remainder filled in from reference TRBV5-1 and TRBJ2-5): KAGVTQTPRYLIKTRGQQVTLSCSPISGHRSVSWYQQTPGQGLQFLFEYFSETQRNKGNFPGRFSGRQFSNSRSEMNVSTLELGDSALYLCASTAAPGKETQYFGPGTRLLVL.

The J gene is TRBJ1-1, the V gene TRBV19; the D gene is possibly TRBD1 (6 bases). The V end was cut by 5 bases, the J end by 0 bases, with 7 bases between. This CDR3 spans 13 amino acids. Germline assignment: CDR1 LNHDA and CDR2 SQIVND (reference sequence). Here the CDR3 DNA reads TGTGCCAGTAGTGGACAGCTGAACACTGAAGCTTTCTTT. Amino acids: CASSGQLNTEAFF.

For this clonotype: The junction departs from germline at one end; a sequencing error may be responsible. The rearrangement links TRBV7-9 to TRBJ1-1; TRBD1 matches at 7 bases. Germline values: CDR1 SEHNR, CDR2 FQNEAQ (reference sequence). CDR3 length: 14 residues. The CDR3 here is CASDETGMNTEAFF. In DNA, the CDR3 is TGCGCCAGTGACGAGACAGGGATGAACACTGAAGCTTTCTTT.

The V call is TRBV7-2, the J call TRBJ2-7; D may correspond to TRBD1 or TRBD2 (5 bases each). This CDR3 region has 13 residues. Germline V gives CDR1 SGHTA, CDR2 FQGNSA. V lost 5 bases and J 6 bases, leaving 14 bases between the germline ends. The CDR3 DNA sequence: TGTGCCAGCAGCCCATCCCCGGGGACCGAGCAGTACTTC. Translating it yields CASSPSPGTEQYF.

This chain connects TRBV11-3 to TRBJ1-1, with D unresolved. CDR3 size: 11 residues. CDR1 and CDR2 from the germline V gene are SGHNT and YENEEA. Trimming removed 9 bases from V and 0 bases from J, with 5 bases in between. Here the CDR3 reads CASQMNTEAFF. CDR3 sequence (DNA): TGTGCCAGTCAGATGAACACTGAAGCTTTCTTT.

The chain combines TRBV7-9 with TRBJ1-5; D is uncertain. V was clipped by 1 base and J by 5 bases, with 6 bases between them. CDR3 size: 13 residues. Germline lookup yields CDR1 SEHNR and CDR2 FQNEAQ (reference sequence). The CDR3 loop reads CASSLEPYQPQHF. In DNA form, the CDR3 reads TGTGCCAGCAGCTTAGAACCTTATCAGCCCCAGCATTTT.

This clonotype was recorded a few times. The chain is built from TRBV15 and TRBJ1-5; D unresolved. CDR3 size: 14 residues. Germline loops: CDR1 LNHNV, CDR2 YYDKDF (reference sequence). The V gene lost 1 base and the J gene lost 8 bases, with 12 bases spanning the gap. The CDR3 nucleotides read TGTGCCACCAGCAGAGGGGGAAGTAAGGAGCCCCAGCATTTT. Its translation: CATSRGGSKEPQHF.

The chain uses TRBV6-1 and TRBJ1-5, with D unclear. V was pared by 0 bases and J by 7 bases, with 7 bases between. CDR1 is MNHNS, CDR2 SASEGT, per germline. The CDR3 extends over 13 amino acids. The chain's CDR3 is CASSEAEGQPQHF. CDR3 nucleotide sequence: TGTGCCAGCAGTGAAGCGGAGGGCCAGCCCCAGCATTTT.